This T cell receptor (beta chain) was captured by sequencing in a study of blood T cell repertoires in COVID-19. Overall study: Researchers got acute and convalescent COVID-19 samples from the United States, Italy and Spain. PBMCs, B-cell-depleted T cells, or T cells provided the cDNA or gDNA that made up the material.

Per the original data handling: Reference gene primer amplification gave nucleated cell count estimates. TCRdb's copy holds only in-frame clones and misses some; the assay was immunoSEQ multiplex PCR. Clone size and V and J calls were adopted from that table, with D and trimming inferred from the DNA. The table has over 100,000 clones, 75% to 90% seen once. Germline CDR1 is KGHSH and CDR2 is LQKENI. This CDR3 is built from 20 residues. V was clipped by 1 base and J by 0 bases, with 24 bases between them. The chain uses TRBV18 and TRBJ1-1, with D tentatively TRBD1 (5 bases). This receptor was identified in a woman between 45 and 65 years old with acute or convalescent COVID-19. Sequencing used peripheral blood. CDR3 sequence (DNA): TGTGCCAGCTCACCACGGGGGGGAAACACAAGGAGATCCATGAACACTGAAGCTTTCTTT. Its translation: CASSPRGGNTRRSMNTEAFF.